One and the same sample provided the 24 T cell receptor beta chains below, sequenced in a study of cytomegalovirus exposure and HLA in healthy donors. Clones were sequenced by immunoSEQ multiplex PCR, and TCRdb holds only the in-frame ones, with some missing. The sample lists under 200,000 clones; 70% to 90% were seen once. Sequenced input: PBMCs. These receptors all come from a woman in her thirties in good health and CMV-seronegative.

The genes are TRBV6-5 and TRBJ2-1; 7 bases map to TRBD1. Unmatched junction bases numbered 8, after V lost 5 bases and J lost 7 bases. CDR3 length: 14 residues. CDR1 is MNHEY, CDR2 SVGAGI, per germline. DNA of the CDR3: TGTGCCAGCAGTACCAACAGGGGTGGTAATGAGCAGTTCTTC. Its protein is CASSTNRGGNEQFF.

This clone was detected once. Germline is not matched at one junction end, which may reflect a read error. The chain combines TRBV5-1 with TRBJ1-4; no clear D. Germline V CDR1 and CDR2: SGHRS, YFSETQ. CDR3 length: 14 amino acids. The CDR3 nucleotides read TGCGCCAGCAGCTTGGGTAGGGCTAACGAAAAACTGTTTTTT. Translation: CASSLGRANEKLFF.

The chain joins TRBV7-2 to TRBJ2-7; D is unresolved. V was pared by 1 base and J by 1 base, with 14 bases between. The CDR3 consists of 16 residues. Germline-derived CDR1 and CDR2 are SGHTA and FQGNSA. This CDR3 is CASSLGRPQESYEQYF. The CDR3 nucleotides are TGTGCCAGCAGCTTAGGGCGCCCGCAGGAGTCCTACGAGCAGTACTTC.

The J gene is TRBJ2-1, the V gene TRBV11-3, with D possibly being TRBD2 (5 bases). With 3 bases removed from V and 1 base from J, the gap between germline ends came to 13 bases. The CDR3 is 16 residues long. Looked up from germline, CDR1 is SGHNT and CDR2 is YENEEA. CDR3 sequence: CASSLGVQLSYNEQFF. DNA for the CDR3: TGTGCCAGCAGCTTGGGAGTTCAATTGTCCTACAATGAGCAGTTCTTC.

The gene calls are TRBV14 and TRBJ2-5, with D perhaps matching TRBD1 (6 bases). This CDR3 has 13 amino acids. Germline lookup yields CDR1 SGHDN and CDR2 FVKESK. Trimming pared 2 bases from V and 4 bases from J, leaving 8 bases between. The CDR3: CASSQTRGETQYF. Here the CDR3 DNA reads TGTGCCAGCAGCCAAACCAGGGGAGAGACCCAGTACTTC.

The CDR3 DNA sequence: TGTGCCAGCAGCCCACAGGGATATGACACTGAAGCTTTCTTT. This sequence encodes CASSPQGYDTEAFF. This chain uses TRBV5-6 with TRBJ1-1, with TRBD1 as a possible D gene (6 bases). Trimming left V 4 bases short and J 3 bases short, with 13 bases between. This CDR3 region has 14 residues. Per germline, CDR1 SGHDT and CDR2 YYEEEE.

The chain couples TRBV10-3 to TRBJ1-1, with a possible D match to TRBD1 (5 bases). The CDR3 is made up of 15 amino acids. Per the germline V gene, CDR1 is ENHRY and CDR2 is SYGVKD. V lost 0 bases and J lost 7, with 15 bases in between. Here the CDR3 DNA reads TGTGCCATCAGTGAGTCGGGGGTGGGTGGTGGTGAAGCTTTCTTT. Its protein is CAISESGVGGGEAFF.

CDR3: CASSPSGAEKLFF. The CDR3 DNA sequence: TGTGCCAGCTCACCTTCGGGCGCCGAAAAACTGTTTTTT. V is TRBV18 and J is TRBJ1-4; D remains ambiguous. The V and J ends lost 3 bases and 8 bases respectively, with 10 bases between them. Germline-derived CDR1 and CDR2 are KGHSH and LQKENI. This CDR3 is built from 13 residues.

This clone was recorded a few times. The genes are TRBV4-3 and TRBJ2-7; D is unresolved. Per the germline V gene, CDR1 is LGHNA and CDR2 is YSLEER. V lost 3 bases and J lost 0, with 9 bases in between. The CDR3 runs to 14 residues. CDR3 nucleotides: TGCGCCAGCAGCCATGACGTACACTCCTACGAGCAGTACTTC. It yields the protein CASSHDVHSYEQYF.

The V gene is TRBV7-8, the J gene TRBJ2-3; the D gene is possibly TRBD2 (5 bases). V dropped 6 bases and J dropped 2 bases, with 12 bases sitting between them. Germline loops: CDR1 SGHVS, CDR2 FQNEAQ. This CDR3 has 14 residues. The CDR3 region is CASRKGEHTDTQYF. For the CDR3, the DNA is TGTGCCAGCAGGAAGGGAGAACACACAGATACGCAGTATTTT.

This chain joins TRBV7-6 and TRBJ1-4, with 7 bases fitting TRBD1. From germline, CDR1 is SGHVS and CDR2 FNYEAQ. The CDR3 is 13 residues long. The V and J ends lost 5 bases and 5 bases, in that order; junction bases with no gene match: 2. CDR3 nucleotide sequence: TGTGCCAGCAGCGGGACAGCGAATGAAAAACTGTTTTTT. Translation gives CASSGTANEKLFF.

The J gene is TRBJ2-1, the V gene TRBV18; TRBD1 agrees at 9 bases. The CDR3 is 15 amino acids. V was pared by 3 bases and J by 5 bases, with 5 bases of the junction left unmatched. Germline assignment: CDR1 KGHSH and CDR2 LQKENI. The CDR3 spells CASSPRDRVNNEQFF. The CDR3 DNA is TGTGCCAGCTCACCCCGGGACAGGGTCAACAATGAGCAGTTCTTC.

This rearrangement joins TRBV10-3 to TRBJ1-1; D unclear. Germline loops: CDR1 ENHRY, CDR2 SYGVKD. CDR3 size: 11 residues. V was pared by 2 bases and J by 2 bases, with 0 bases between. The CDR3 DNA is TGTGCCATCAGTGAGAACACTGAAGCTTTCTTT. Its translation: CAISENTEAFF.

The J gene is TRBJ2-1, the V gene TRBV27; possible D gene TRBD2, 5 bases. The CDR3 totals 12 residues. Trimming left V 2 bases short and J 6 bases short, with 5 bases between. Germline CDR1 is MNHEY and CDR2 is SMNVEV (reference sequence). The CDR3 reads CASSLRGNEQFF. The DNA of the CDR3 is TGTGCCAGCAGTTTACGGGGCAATGAGCAGTTCTTC.

This clone appeared a single time. V and J are TRBV28 and TRBJ1-1; D is possibly TRBD1 (5 bases). The CDR3 length is 16 residues. Trimming cost V 5 bases and J 0 bases, with 16 bases left between them. CDR1 and CDR2 (germline): MDHEN, SYDVKM. CDR3 in amino acids: CASSPRAWGMNTEAFF. The CDR3 coding sequence is TGTGCCAGCAGTCCACGGGCTTGGGGGATGAACACTGAAGCTTTCTTT.

This clone has only a few counts. V is TRBV11-2 and J is TRBJ1-3; D not certain. The CDR3 is made up of 15 amino acids. The germline gives CDR1 SGHAT, CDR2 FQNNGV. Trimming stripped 4 bases from V and 5 bases from J, with 15 bases between. The CDR3 coding sequence is TGTGCCAGCAGCTCGGAGATTCAGCCTCGAAACACCATATATTTT. Translating it yields CASSSEIQPRNTIYF.

J is TRBJ1-5 and V is TRBV30; a weak D match, TRBD1 (6 bases). Germline V gene sequence: CDR1 GTSNPN, CDR2 SVGIG (reference sequence). This CDR3 has 14 residues. V was cut by 2 bases and J by 4 bases, with 12 bases left in between. The CDR3 sequence: CAWSLGGPNQPQHF. CDR3 nucleotide sequence: TGTGCCTGGAGTCTAGGGGGGCCGAATCAGCCCCAGCATTTT.

This chain joins TRBV4-1 and TRBJ1-4, with unresolved D. The CDR3 length is 14 residues. Trimming shortened V by 4 bases and J by 3 bases, and 9 bases separated the two germline ends. From germline, CDR1 is MGHRA and CDR2 YSYEKL. The CDR3 sequence is CASSPRTPNEKLFF. The DNA for the CDR3 is TGCGCCAGCAGCCCCCGGACGCCTAATGAAAAACTGTTTTTT.

A single count supports this clone. V and J are TRBV7-9 and TRBJ2-3, with D unresolved. Trimming stripped 3 bases from V and 2 bases from J, with 12 bases between. The germline CDR1 and CDR2 sequences are SEHNR and FQNEAQ (reference sequence). This CDR3 has 15 residues. The CDR3 here is CASSFWARNTDTQYF. CDR3 nucleotide sequence: TGTGCCAGCAGCTTCTGGGCCCGAAACACAGATACGCAGTATTTT.

Notes on this clone: Other DNA sequences in the sample encode the same CDR3. The chain uses TRBV9 and TRBJ1-3; the D is unclear. Germline CDR1 is SGDLS and CDR2 is YYNGEE. The CDR3 contains 12 residues. Trimming pared 2 bases from V and 0 bases from J, leaving 0 bases between. CDR3 amino acids: CASSVSGNTIYF. Here the CDR3 DNA reads TGTGCCAGCAGCGTCTCTGGAAACACCATATATTTT.

The V and J genes are TRBV9 and TRBJ1-2; the D is unclear. Germline CDR1 SGDLS, CDR2 YYNGEE. V shed 4 bases and J shed 2 bases, with 15 bases lying between them. This CDR3 region has 15 residues. The CDR3 bases are TGTGCCAGCAGCCCTAGAGCGAGGGTAAACTATGGCTACACCTTC. Protein: CASSPRARVNYGYTF.

This chain joins TRBV5-4 and TRBJ1-3; no clear D gene. There are 15 residues in the CDR3. Germline V gives CDR1 SGHNT, CDR2 YYREEE (reference sequence). The V gene lost 4 bases and the J gene lost 7 bases, with 18 bases spanning the gap. CDR3 amino acids: CASSQLPGVANTIYF. The CDR3 DNA reads TGTGCCAGCAGCCAGCTTCCCGGAGTAGCCAACACCATATATTTT.

V and J are TRBV7-6 and TRBJ2-3; weak D call: TRBD1 (6 bases). Trimming removed 4 bases at V and 2 bases at J, with 13 bases between. CDR1 and CDR2 (germline): SGHVS, FNYEAQ. CDR3 length: 15 residues. The CDR3 DNA reads TGTGCCAGCAGCTCGATTACAGGGCACACAGATACGCAGTATTTT. Its protein product is CASSSITGHTDTQYF. Variable domain in full (rest from reference TRBV7-6 and TRBJ2-3): GAGVSQSPRYKVTKRGQDVALRCDPISGHVSLYWYRQALGQGPEFLTYFNYEAQQDKSGLPNDRFSAERPEGSISTLTIQRTEQRDSAMYRCASSSITGHTDTQYFGPGTRLTVL.

This sequence joins TRBV27 and TRBJ1-1, with D tentatively TRBD1 (5 bases). Germline V gives CDR1 MNHEY, CDR2 SMNVEV (reference sequence). The V end was cut by 5 bases, the J end by 0 bases, with 13 bases between. The CDR3 runs to 15 residues. The CDR3 nucleotides read TGTGCCAGCAGTCCGCAGACAGAATTGAACACTGAAGCTTTCTTT. Its translation is CASSPQTELNTEAFF.